Below, 20 T cell receptor beta chains from the same sample are listed, as sequenced in a study of T cells in Graves' hyperthyroidism and ophthalmopathy (dated by TCRdb to about 2019). The method was multiplex PCR. The run used an Illumina HiSeq 2000. Amplification of TCR beta CDR3 regions was carried out from RNA transcripts. A first-round RT-PCR of the TCR CDR3 used the HTBI primer set with the Qiagen OneStep RT-PCR kit. TCRdb reprocessing: public reads trimmed at Q25 with fastp, clones called with MiXCR, in-frame beta chains kept. Rows are combined by CDR3 protein, so each entry shows the most common genes and DNA. Here the sample has approximately 360,000 distinct CDR3 sequences; 20% to 30% occur a single time. The top ten hold less than 75% of the sample. Sequencing was performed on blood. The receptors here all came from a man between 45 and 60 years old with Graves' hyperthyroidism.

The chain links TRBV13 to TRBJ2-7; D could derive from TRBD1 or TRBD2 (6 bases each). The CDR3 is made up of 13 amino acids. The V gene's germline CDR1 is PRHDT and CDR2 FYEKMQ (reference sequence). Trimming removed 2 bases at V and 6 bases at J, with 11 bases between. CDR3 sequence: CASSLFGGREQYF. The CDR3 DNA reads as TGTGCCAGCAGCTTATTTGGGGGGCGCGAGCAGTACTTC. The entire variable domain, with the rest obtained from reference TRBV13 and TRBJ2-7, is as follows: AAGVIQSPRHLIKEKRETATLKCYPIPRHDTVYWYQQGPGQDPQFLISFYEKMQSDKGSIPDRFSAQQFSDYHSELNMSSLELGDSALYFCASSLFGGREQYFGPGTRLTVT.

The chain couples TRBV6-2 or TRBV6-3 to TRBJ2-2, with unresolved D. CDR1 and CDR2 (germline): MNHEY, SVGEGT. The CDR3 runs 17 residues. The ends were cut back, 5 bases at V and 6 bases at J, with 22 bases in the middle. CDR3 sequence reads: CASSKMGLTGRPGELFF. The DNA for the CDR3 is TGTGCCAGCAGTAAAATGGGGTTGACGGGTCGGCCCGGGGAGCTGTTTTTT.

The chain carries TRBV19 and TRBJ2-6, with D perhaps given as TRBD1 or TRBD2 (5 bases each). Germline CDR1 and CDR2: LNHDA and SQIVND (reference sequence). Between the trimmed V and J ends, which lost 4 bases and 0 bases, there was a span of 10 bases. The CDR3 runs to 16 residues. The CDR3 DNA is TGTGCCAGTAGTACGGGGACGCACTCTGGGGCCAACGTCCTGACTTTC. Translating it yields CASSTGTHSGANVLTF. Based on the CDR3 plus reference TRBV19 and TRBJ2-6, the full variable domain is DGGITQSPKYLFRKEGQNVTLSCEQNLNHDAMYWYRQDPGQGLRLIYYSQIVNDFQKGDIAEGYSVSREKKESFPLTVTSAQKNPTAFYLCASSTGTHSGANVLTFGAGSRLTVL.

In this sample, this clonotype turned up a few times. This chain uses TRBV7-3 with TRBJ1-1, with unresolved D. The CDR3 runs to 14 residues. V shed 4 bases and J shed 9 bases, with 18 bases lying between them. The germline gives CDR1 SGHTA, CDR2 FQGTGA. The CDR3 DNA sequence: TGTGCCAGCAGCTCCCCTTCGAAAATGGCCCAAGCTTTCTTT. This translates into CASSSPSKMAQAFF.

The J gene is TRBJ2-7, the V gene TRBV11-2, with D tentatively TRBD2 (6 bases). Germline V gene lookup returns CDR1 SGHAT and CDR2 FQNNGV. V lost 0 bases to trimming and J lost 4 bases, with 16 bases between them. The CDR3 sequence is 16 residues long. The CDR3 reads CASSLDRGRSLYEQYF. CDR3 DNA: TGTGCCAGCAGCTTAGATCGAGGGAGGAGCCTTTACGAGCAGTACTTC.

This clonotype was counted ten times or more. This chain joins TRBV5-1 and TRBJ2-3, with 11 positions matching TRBD2. The CDR3 runs to 15 residues. Germline V gene data show CDR1 as SGHRS and CDR2 as YFSETQ. The junction had 3 bases not matched to a gene; V was cut back by 4 bases and J by 2 bases. CDR3 nucleotides: TGCGCCAGCAGCCGACTAGCGGGGTTCACAGATACGCAGTATTTT. Residues: CASSRLAGFTDTQYF.

This clonotype appeared a few times. The chain recombines TRBV6-5 with TRBJ2-7, with a possible D match to TRBD2 (6 bases). This CDR3 spans 13 amino acids. V dropped 4 bases and J dropped 3 bases, with 10 bases sitting between them. Germline V gene sequence: CDR1 MNHEY, CDR2 SVGAGI. The CDR3 sequence: CASSSGLNYEQYF. The CDR3, as DNA: TGTGCCAGCAGTTCGGGACTCAACTACGAGCAGTACTTC.

This clonotype was observed a few times. V is TRBV20-1 and J is TRBJ2-3, with 10 bases that match TRBD2. Unmatched junction bases numbered 8, after V lost 3 bases and J lost 2 bases. Germline CDR1 DFQATT, CDR2 SNEGSKA (reference sequence). The CDR3 sequence is 16 residues long. DNA for the CDR3: TGCAGTGCTAGGGGACTAGCGAAAACATCCACAGATACGCAGTATTTT. Amino acids: CSARGLAKTSTDTQYF.

This chain connects TRBV12-3 or TRBV12-4 to TRBJ2-1; D tentatively fits TRBD1 or TRBD2 (7 bases each). The length of the CDR3 is 15 residues. The germline V and J ends were trimmed by 2 bases and 10 bases, with 18 bases remaining between them. The CDR3 loop is CASSLQGGKSNEQFF. For the CDR3, the DNA is TGTGCCAGCAGTTTACAGGGGGGGAAGAGTAACGAGCAGTTCTTC.

This clonotype has only one observation. This may be a read error, as it is one base from a much larger clone. The chain carries TRBV20-1 and TRBJ2-5; 7 nucleotides align to TRBD1. In germline, CDR1 is DFQATT, CDR2 SNEGSKA (reference sequence). Germline trimming cut 1 base from V and 9 bases from J; bases unmatched to any gene: 11. The CDR3 totals 14 residues. The chain's CDR3 is CSARALQAQGSQYF. The CDR3 nucleotides are TGCAGTGCTAGAGCCCTACAGGCACAGGGGTCCCAGTACTTC.

This clonotype has only a few counts. The V gene is TRBV2, the J gene TRBJ2-5; D possibly matches TRBD1 or TRBD2 (5 bases each). Per the germline V gene, CDR1 is SNHLY and CDR2 is FYNNEI. CDR3 size: 14 residues. V was clipped by 8 bases and J by 5 bases, with 18 bases between them. CDR3 loop: CASGRDQGVETQYF. The CDR3 DNA reads TGTGCCAGCGGTCGGGACCAAGGGGTCGAGACCCAGTACTTC.

This chain links TRBV9 with TRBJ2-5; TRBD2 matches 10 bases. CDR1 and CDR2 (germline): SGDLS, YYNGEE. This CDR3 has 14 residues. V was clipped by 5 bases and J by 3 bases; unmatched bases: 4. CDR3 sequence (DNA): TGTGCCAGCAGTTACGGGACTAGCGAAGAGACCCAGTACTTC. Its translation: CASSYGTSEETQYF.

In this sample, this clonotype turned up a few times. The chain couples TRBV2 to TRBJ2-7; D ambiguous. The V end lost 4 bases, the J end lost 4 bases, and 8 bases lay between the germline ends. The germline V gene has CDR1 SNHLY and CDR2 FYNNEI. The CDR3 sequence is 12 residues long. CDR3 sequence reads: CASSATSYEQYF. In nucleotides, the CDR3 is TGTGCCAGCAGTGCGACCAGTTACGAGCAGTACTTC.

There are a few counts of this clonotype. The chain recombines TRBV29-1 with TRBJ2-1; 8 nucleotides match TRBD1. With V trimmed by 6 bases and J by 9 bases, 7 bases remained unmatched. Germline-derived CDR1 and CDR2 are SQVTM and ANQGSEA. The CDR3 consists of 12 residues. CDR3 DNA: TGCAGCGTAAGGACAGGGAATCGTGAGCAGTTCTTC. Protein sequence: CSVRTGNREQFF.

V usage is TRBV7-2 and J usage is TRBJ2-2, with a tentative D call TRBD1 (6 bases). CDR1 and CDR2 from the germline V gene are SGHTA and FQGNSA. This CDR3 spans 15 amino acids. Trimming left V 3 bases short and J 4 bases short, with 12 bases between. The chain's CDR3 is CASSFHRVGTGELFF. CDR3 DNA: TGTGCCAGCAGCTTTCACAGGGTGGGCACCGGGGAGCTGTTTTTT.

The chain links TRBV29-1 to TRBJ2-7; TRBD2 agrees at 8 bases. V trimming: 5 bases; J trimming: 1 base; junction bases outside the gene matches: 10. Germline lookup yields CDR1 SQVTM and CDR2 ANQGSEA. This CDR3 has 15 amino acids. The CDR3 region is CSVLPGASGSYEQYF. The CDR3 bases are TGCAGCGTTTTACCCGGCGCTAGCGGGTCCTACGAGCAGTACTTC.

This chain joins TRBV14 and TRBJ2-2; 7 nucleotides agree with TRBD1. Germline CDR1 SGHDN, CDR2 FVKESK. The CDR3 extends over 14 amino acids. The V segment lost 4 bases and the J segment 7 bases; nucleotides outside the gene matches: 6. The CDR3 loop is CASSPTGLGGELFF. CDR3 nucleotides: TGTGCCAGCAGCCCGACAGGGTTGGGCGGGGAGCTGTTTTTT.

This clonotype came up a few times. The CDR3 loop reads CASSSRDSYTEAFF. CDR3 in DNA: TGTGCCAGCAGTTCCCGGGACAGCTACACTGAAGCTTTCTTT. V is TRBV12-3 or TRBV12-4 and J is TRBJ1-1, with TRBD1 matching over 7 bases. CDR3 length equals 14 residues. V was pared by 4 bases and J by 3 bases, with 5 bases of the junction left unmatched.

The J gene is TRBJ2-7, the V gene TRBV7-2; 9 nucleotides match TRBD2. The germline V gene encodes CDR1 SGHTA and CDR2 FQGNSA. The CDR3 extends over 14 amino acids. The junction had 8 bases not matched to a gene; V was cut back by 5 bases and J by 6 bases. The CDR3 sequence: CASSQRSGGSEQYF. CDR3 nucleotides: TGTGCCAGCAGCCAGCGGAGCGGGGGGAGCGAGCAGTACTTC.

The chain uses TRBV9 and TRBJ2-2; no firm D call. Between the trimmed V and J ends, which lost 0 bases and 6 bases, there was a span of 6 bases. Germline V gene lookup returns CDR1 SGDLS and CDR2 YYNGEE. CDR3 length: 13 residues. The CDR3, as DNA: TGTGCCAGCAGCGTAGACCTCGCCGGGGAGCTGTTTTTT. Translated, it gives CASSVDLAGELFF.